One T cell receptor (beta chain) is described in this entry. Its antigen is undetermined. This sample is part of a study of PD-L1 blockade in urothelial cancer. Study context: Men with urothelial cancer arising in the bladder made up about 90% of the roughly 29 patients. Study results and limitations: When pretreatment blood TCR clonality was below the median, it predicted better survival.

TCRdb keeps only in-frame clones here, not all; method: immunoSEQ multiplex PCR. The sample contains under 100,000 clones, about 90% of which appear only once. V trimming: 6 bases; J trimming: 7 bases; junction bases outside the gene matches: 9. CDR1 and CDR2 from the germline V gene are SNHLY and FYNNEI. The CDR3 totals 16 residues. As for time point: pretreatment peripheral blood. The clonotype comes from a man between 60 and 75 years old with urothelial cancer. The sample consisted of PBMCs, taken around atezolizumab (anti-PD-L1) treatment. V usage is TRBV2 and J usage is TRBJ2-2, with 12 positions matching TRBD2. The CDR3 DNA sequence: TGTGCCAGCAGGAGATCTAGCGGGGGGGCCGGCGGGGAGCTGTTTTTT. Its protein product is CASRRSSGGAGGELFF.